This record covers a single T cell receptor (beta chain). The record originates from a study of technical replicates of blood from a handful of donors. Sequencing was performed with immunoSEQ multiplex PCR; in TCRdb, only in-frame clones are kept and a portion is missing. The sample consists of 80,000 to 100,000 clones, about 92% of them appearing once. CDR3 size: 17 residues. CDR1 MNHNS and CDR2 SASEGT come from the germline V gene. V lost 3 bases and J lost 0, with 15 bases in between. This chain links TRBV6-1 with TRBJ1-5; no clear D. Sample: T cells isolated from PBMCs. The TCR was taken from a human donor in good health. The CDR3 here is CASSDGVRAYSNQPQHF. In nucleotides, the CDR3 is TGTGCCAGCAGTGATGGTGTACGAGCTTATAGCAATCAGCCCCAGCATTTT.